The T cell receptor beta chain under discussion was sequenced for a study of cytotoxic CD8 clonotypes in ibrutinib-treated CLL. The wider study: The cohort had ten to eleven relapsed/refractory and approximately 14 treatment-naive patients, some 17 IGHV unmutated. Productive templates per sample averaged roughly 260,000; productive rearrangements, 75,000 to 100,000.

About this clone itself: As yet, its antigen is unknown.

Findings and limits, study-wide: Baseline-level clonality went beyond age-matched healthy donors and moved in step with circulating CD8+ T-cell counts.

The intended depth for sequencing was 1 in 200,000 to 1 in 1 million T cells. Clones were sequenced by immunoSEQ multiplex PCR, and TCRdb holds only the in-frame ones, with some missing. The sample shows 250,000 to 350,000 clones, 65% to 85% of them seen only once. The CDR3 runs to 13 residues. Germline assignment: CDR1 SGHDN and CDR2 FVKESK. Trimming at V came to 4 bases and at J to 3 bases, leaving 2 bases not matched to a gene. This chain joins TRBV14 and TRBJ2-5; 7 bases match TRBD1. The specimen comprised PBMCs, sampled at disease progression, from a patient treated with ibrutinib. This TCR came from a human donor with chronic lymphocytic leukemia. The CDR3 protein is CASSLTGEETQYF. CDR3 coding DNA: TGTGCCAGCAGCCTCACAGGGGAAGAGACCCAGTACTTC.